These T cell receptor beta chains were read from a single sample in a study of T cells in Graves' hyperthyroidism and ophthalmopathy. TCRdb redid the calling of the multiplex PCR reads with MiXCR, one entry per CDR3 protein. Of about 570,000 distinct CDR3 sequences in the sample, about 45% are singletons; the top ten hold around 20%. The sample was peripheral blood or thyroid tissue (not recorded which). These receptors all stem from an adult woman with Graves' disease, either hyperthyroidism or ophthalmopathy (not recorded which). Both conserved end residues are part of each CDR3. A D gene is named only where the DNA matches it firmly. Clone size is given for some rows only: seen once, a few or many times, or a class if the clone is expanded.

d_gene,v_gene,abundance,len,j_gene,CDR3aa,CDR3nt
-,TRBV29-1,-,13,TRBJ1-5,CSVEDGSNQPQHF,TGCAGCGTTGAAGATGGGAGCAATCAGCCCCAGCATTTT
-,TRBV7-2,-,12,TRBJ1-4,CASRSTGQKLFF,TGTGCCAGCAGATCAACGGGCCAAAAACTGTTTTTT
-,TRBV2,many,18,TRBJ1-4,CASSVERRKSSNNEKLFF,TGTGCCAGCAGTGTCGAGCGGAGGAAGAGTTCTAATAATGAAAAACTGTTTTTT
-,TRBV19,-,11,TRBJ1-5,CASSSALPQHF,TGTGCCAGTAGTTCGGCCCTGCCCCAGCATTTT
TRBD1,TRBV28,-,16,TRBJ1-1,CASSTMGNRGHPKAFF,TGTGCCAGCAGCACAATGGGGAACAGGGGTCACCCGAAAGCTTTCTTT
-,TRBV20-1,-,13,TRBJ1-2,CSARAQASEGYTF,TGCAGTGCTAGAGCACAGGCCAGTGAAGGCTACACCTTC
-,TRBV10-3,many,14,TRBJ1-1,CAISEVRMNTEAFF,TGTGCCATCAGTGAAGTACGGATGAACACTGAAGCTTTCTTT
TRBD1,TRBV29-1,-,14,TRBJ2-5,CSAGGTGGRETQYF,TGCAGCGCAGGGGGGACAGGGGGCCGCGAGACCCAGTACTTC
-,TRBV6-1,many,15,TRBJ1-6,CASSLRGSYNSPLHF,TGTGCCAGCAGTCTCAGGGGCTCCTATAATTCACCCCTCCACTTT
TRBD1,TRBV12-3/TRBV12-4,many,14,TRBJ2-5,CASSFRGTQETQYF,TGTGCCAGCAGTTTCAGGGGGACACAAGAGACCCAGTACTTC
-,TRBV25-1,-,17,TRBJ1-1,CASSEFSTDSWRTEAFF,TGTGCCAGCAGTGAATTTAGCACGGACTCCTGGAGAACTGAAGCTTTCTTT
-,TRBV27,-,16,TRBJ1-5,CASGLLGVTSNQPQHF,TGTGCCAGCGGATTGCTAGGGGTTACTAGCAATCAGCCCCAGCATTTT
-,TRBV6-5,-,13,TRBJ1-5,CASSYSESGTQHF,TGTGCCAGCAGTTACTCTGAAAGCGGGACCCAGCATTTT